This record concerns one TCR beta chain sequence. Its antigen is not known. The data are from a study of T cell responses to AZD1222 COVID-19 vaccine. For the study at large: It was second doses at about 4 or about 12 weeks that were pooled. Study outcomes and limitations: Females made up more of the donors, who were largely white British, and clonal diversity may have come out too low.

V dropped 0 bases and J dropped 10; count of bases not matched to a gene: 6. This CDR3 is 13 amino acids long. Germline V gene data show CDR1 as SGHRS and CDR2 as YFSETQ. This table comes from immunoSEQ multiplex PCR, and its TCRdb copy is limited to in-frame clones, with some not included. The table has about 120,000 clones, around 88% seen once. The sequence was collected from an adult in good health. The J gene is TRBJ1-1, the V gene TRBV5-1; the match to TRBD1 covers 7 bases. Here the sequenced sample was peripheral blood, taken on day 0 of AZD1222 vaccination. CDR3 sequence: CASSLVDREGAFF. The CDR3 DNA reads as TGCGCCAGCAGCTTGGTAGACAGGGAGGGAGCTTTCTTT.